The 2 T cell receptor beta chains listed next were all sequenced from one sample in a study of blood T cell repertoires in COVID-19. TCRdb keeps only in-frame clones here, not all; method: immunoSEQ multiplex PCR. The sample comprises about 20,000 clones, roughly 87% of which are singletons, and less than 30% rests with the top ten. The sequenced sample consisted of peripheral blood. These receptors were taken from a human donor with active COVID-19. The donor label of this sample is uncertain.

This clone was counted a single time. V gene TRBV2 combines with J gene TRBJ2-5; tentatively, D is TRBD1 (6 bases). The length of the CDR3 is 12 residues. V was clipped by 7 bases and J by 8 bases, with 14 bases between them. Germline lookup yields CDR1 SNHLY and CDR2 FYNNEI. The CDR3 loop is CASKEGVGTQYF. CDR3 coding DNA: TGTGCCAGCAAAGAGGGGGTGGGCACCCAGTACTTC.

Only one count was recorded for this clone. The chain links TRBV18 to TRBJ2-5, with 7 bases that match TRBD2. Trimming at V came to 3 bases and at J to 3 bases, leaving 10 bases not matched to a gene. This CDR3 contains 16 residues. CDR1 is KGHSH, CDR2 LQKENI, per germline. DNA of the CDR3: TGTGCCAGCTCACCCGATATTCTAGCGGCGAAAGAGACCCAGTACTTC. It specifies CASSPDILAAKETQYF.